The T cell receptor beta chain under discussion was sequenced for a study of blood T cell repertoires in COVID-19. Study context: Italy, Spain and the United States were the sources of the convalescent and acute COVID-19 samples. T cells, B-cell-depleted T cells, or PBMCs supplied cDNA or gDNA.

The Seattle site enrolled patients during active infection and followed them longitudinally. Per the study methods: Amplification from reference gene primers served as the basis for estimated nucleated cell counts. Some clones are missing from TCRdb's copy, which holds only in-frame ones; the method was immunoSEQ multiplex PCR. The DNA was the basis for D and trimming; V, J and clone size are from that table. The sample records around 160,000 clones, approximately 95% being singletons. Sequenced input: peripheral blood. This receptor was obtained from a woman aged 55-69 years with COVID-19, enrolled during active disease.

CDR3 nucleotides: TGTGCCAGCAGCTGGGGACAGAAGAACACTGAAGCTTTCTTT. Amino acid sequence: CASSWGQKNTEAFF. V gene TRBV5-5 combines with J gene TRBJ1-1; TRBD1 matches at 7 bases. J gave up 1 base and V 3 bases, and 3 bases lay outside the gene matches. Germline V CDR1 and CDR2: SGHKS, YYEKEE (reference sequence). The length of the CDR3 is 14 residues. Full variable domain (outside the CDR3, taken from reference TRBV5-5 and TRBJ1-1): DAGVTQSPTHLIKTRGQQVTLRCSPISGHKSVSWYQQVLGQGPQFIFQYYEKEERGRGNFPDRFSARQFPNYSSELNVNALLLGDSALYLCASSWGQKNTEAFFGQGTRLTVV.